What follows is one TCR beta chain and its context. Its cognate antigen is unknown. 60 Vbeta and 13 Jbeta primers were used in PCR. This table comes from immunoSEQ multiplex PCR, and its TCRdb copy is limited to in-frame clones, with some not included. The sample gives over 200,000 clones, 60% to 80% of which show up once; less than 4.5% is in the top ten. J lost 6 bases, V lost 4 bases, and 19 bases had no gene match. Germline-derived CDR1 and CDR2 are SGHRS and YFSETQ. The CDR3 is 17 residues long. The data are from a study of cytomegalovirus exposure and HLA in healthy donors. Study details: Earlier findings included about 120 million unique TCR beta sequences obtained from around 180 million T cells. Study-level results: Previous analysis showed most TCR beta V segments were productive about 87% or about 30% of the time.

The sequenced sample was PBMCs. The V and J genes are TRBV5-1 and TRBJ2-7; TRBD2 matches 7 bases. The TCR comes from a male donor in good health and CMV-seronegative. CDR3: CASSPEVGGSVSREQYF. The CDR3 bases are TGCGCCAGCAGCCCAGAGGTAGGCGGGAGTGTGAGTCGCGAGCAGTACTTC.